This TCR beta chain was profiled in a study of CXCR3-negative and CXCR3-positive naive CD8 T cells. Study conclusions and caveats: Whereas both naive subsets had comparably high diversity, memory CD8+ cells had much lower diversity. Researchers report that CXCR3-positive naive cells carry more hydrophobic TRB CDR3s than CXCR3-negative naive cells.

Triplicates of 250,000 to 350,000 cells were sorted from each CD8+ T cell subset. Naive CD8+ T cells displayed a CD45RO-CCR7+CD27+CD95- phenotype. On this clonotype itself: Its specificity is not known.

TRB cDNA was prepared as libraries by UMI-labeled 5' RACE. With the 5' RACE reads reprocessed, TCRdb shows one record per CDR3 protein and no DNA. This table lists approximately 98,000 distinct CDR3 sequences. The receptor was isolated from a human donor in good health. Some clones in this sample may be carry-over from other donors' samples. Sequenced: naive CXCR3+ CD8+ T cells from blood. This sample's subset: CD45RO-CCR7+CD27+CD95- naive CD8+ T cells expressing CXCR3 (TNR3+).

CDR3 loop: CASSLGGQSYNEQFF. The chain recombines TRBV5-6 with TRBJ2-1. Germline V gene lookup returns CDR1 SGHDT and CDR2 YYEEEE. The CDR3 sequence is 15 residues long.